The 28 T cell receptor beta chains reported below all come from one sample, sequenced in a study of control samples from healthy donors and cancer patients (dated by TCRdb to 2020 to 2022). Library generation was performed with the immunoSEQ multiplex PCR assay. Entries here come from immuneACCESS through TCRdb and include only in-frame sequences with V and J called. Some clones fail to appear in such tables; in the studies checked, an unresolved V gene covers under half of the shortfall, and the cause of the remainder is unknown. The sample table lists around 150,000 clones, 70% to 90% of them with a count of one. 1.7% of the sample belongs to the ten largest clones. Input material: blood. These receptors were collected from a man aged 18 to 30 in good health.

The chain links TRBV28 to TRBJ1-2, with D possibly being TRBD1 (5 bases). Trimming took off 10 bases at V and 4 bases at J, with 10 bases between the two ends. Germline CDR1 and CDR2: MDHEN and SYDVKM. The CDR3 covers 11 residues. CDR3 sequence: CAMQGPYGYTF. DNA of the CDR3: TGTGCCATGCAGGGACCCTATGGCTACACCTTC.

The chain recombines TRBV19 with TRBJ1-5; the D gene is possibly TRBD1 (6 bases). In germline, CDR1 is LNHDA, CDR2 SQIVND (reference sequence). Trimming cost V 3 bases and J 0 bases, with 9 bases left between them. CDR3 length equals 15 residues. The CDR3 bases are TGTGCCAGTAGTATGACAGGATATAGCAATCAGCCCCAGCATTTT. Its protein product is CASSMTGYSNQPQHF.

The genes are TRBV2 and TRBJ1-5; TRBD1 matches at 8 bases. Losses at the gene ends were 0 bases for V and 6 bases for J; bases not matched to a gene: 7. There are 16 residues in the CDR3. Germline CDR1 reads SNHLY; CDR2 reads FYNNEI. The CDR3: CASSEALGQGFQPQHF. The CDR3 DNA reads TGTGCCAGCAGTGAAGCGTTAGGACAGGGCTTTCAGCCCCAGCATTTT.

V usage is TRBV9 and J usage is TRBJ1-4; TRBD1 is a possible D gene (5 bases). Germline V gene lookup returns CDR1 SGDLS and CDR2 YYNGEE. There are 14 residues in the CDR3. V lost 4 bases and J 7 bases, leaving 14 bases between the germline ends. For the CDR3, the DNA is TGTGCCAGCAGCCGACAGATGGCGAGTGAAAAACTGTTTTTT. Protein product: CASSRQMASEKLFF.

This chain connects TRBV4-3 to TRBJ1-1; D not resolved. The CDR3 is 14 amino acids. Trimming took 0 bases from V and 5 from J, leaving 10 bases between them. Germline V gives CDR1 LGHNA, CDR2 YSLEER. DNA for the CDR3: TGCGCCAGCAGCCAAGATGAGGGAAATACTGAAGCTTTCTTT. As protein: CASSQDEGNTEAFF.

V gene TRBV5-6 combines with J gene TRBJ2-5; TRBD1 might be the D (5 bases). The V gene's germline CDR1 is SGHDT and CDR2 YYEEEE. V lost 2 bases and J lost 5, with 19 bases in between. This CDR3 contains 16 residues. The CDR3 nucleotides read TGTGCCAGCAGCTTAACCAGGACGGCTGCAGGGGAGACCCAGTACTTC. It encodes CASSLTRTAAGETQYF.

This clone showed up just once. This chain connects TRBV5-1 to TRBJ2-1; 9 nucleotides align to TRBD2. CDR1 and CDR2 (germline): SGHRS, YFSETQ. The length of the CDR3 is 16 residues. V lost 4 bases and J lost 5; bases outside the gene matches: 10. The CDR3 DNA reads as TGCGCCAGCAGCCCGCTCCGCGGGGGGGTAGACAATGAGCAGTTCTTC. Its protein is CASSPLRGGVDNEQFF.

A remark on this clone: In the same sample, other DNA sequences code for this CDR3. V is TRBV28 and J is TRBJ2-7; either TRBD1 or TRBD2 may fit D (5 bases each). Germline assignment: CDR1 MDHEN and CDR2 SYDVKM. V was cut by 5 bases and J by 1 base, with 12 bases left in between. The CDR3 is 14 amino acids. CDR3 nucleotide sequence: TGTGCCAGCAGTCCCGGGACGGGGTCCTACGAGCAGTACTTC. As protein: CASSPGTGSYEQYF.

V and J are TRBV19 and TRBJ1-2; 11 bases map to TRBD1. The CDR3 spans 15 residues. V lost 4 bases, J lost 4 bases, and 5 bases stayed unmatched. Germline CDR1 is LNHDA and CDR2 is SQIVND (reference sequence). The CDR3 DNA sequence: TGTGCCAGTAGTACAACCGGGACAGGGGGCTATGGCTACACCTTC. Encoded protein: CASSTTGTGGYGYTF.

This clone was seen more than once but under ten times. The chain joins TRBV3-1 (or the pseudogene TRBV3-2) to TRBJ2-1; TRBD2 agrees at 14 bases. V trimming: 4 bases; J trimming: 4 bases; junction bases outside the gene matches: 6. The V gene's germline CDR1 is LGHDT and CDR2 YNNKEL (reference sequence). CDR3 length: 17 amino acids. The DNA for the CDR3 is TGTGCCAGCAGCCGCGGCGGACTAGCGGGGGGTTACAATGAGCAGTTCTTC. Its protein product is CASSRGGLAGGYNEQFF.

The chain is built from TRBV28 and TRBJ1-1; D is uncertain. V gave up 6 bases and J gave up 3 bases, with 11 bases separating them. Germline V CDR1 and CDR2: MDHEN, SYDVKM. The length of the CDR3 is 13 residues. For the CDR3, the DNA is TGTGCCAGCAGCCGAAATGAGGACACTGAAGCTTTCTTT. Translation gives CASSRNEDTEAFF. The whole variable domain, filled in from reference TRBV28 and TRBJ1-1, reads DVKVTQSSRYLVKRTGEKVFLECVQDMDHENMFWYRQDPGLGLRLIYFSYDVKMKEKGDIPEGYSVSREKKERFSLILESASTNQTSMYLCASSRNEDTEAFFGQGTRLTVV.

This clone has a handful of counts. J is TRBJ2-3 and V is TRBV5-8; 7 nucleotides align to TRBD2. Germline CDR1 reads SGHTS; CDR2 reads YDEGEE. The CDR3 is made up of 17 amino acids. J lost 0 bases, V lost 4 bases, and 11 bases had no gene match. CDR3 residues: CASSPGSGEGSTDTQYF. The CDR3 coding sequence is TGTGCCAGCAGCCCTGGCAGCGGGGAGGGTAGCACAGATACGCAGTATTTT.

This clone was seen just once. The CDR3 is CASSSGTAQETQYF. The CDR3 coding sequence is TGTGCCAGCAGCTCCGGGACGGCCCAAGAGACCCAGTACTTC. The chain combines TRBV13 with TRBJ2-5; D possibly uses TRBD1 or TRBD2 (5 bases each). The CDR3 has 14 residues. Trimming stripped 4 bases from V and 1 base from J, with 10 bases between. The germline V gene has CDR1 PRHDT and CDR2 FYEKMQ (reference sequence).

The J gene is TRBJ2-1, the V gene TRBV5-5, with 9 bases fitting TRBD1. This CDR3 is built from 14 residues. The germline V gene encodes CDR1 SGHKS and CDR2 YYEKEE (reference sequence). J gave up 14 bases and V 4 bases, and 13 bases lay outside the gene matches. The CDR3, as DNA: TGTGCCAGCAGCACAATCGACAGGGGGAGTTCGAAGTTCTTC. Translation gives CASSTIDRGSSKFF.

V and J are TRBV6-6 and TRBJ2-1; 13 nucleotides line up with TRBD2. Germline assignment: CDR1 MNHNY and CDR2 SVGAGI (reference sequence). The junction had 2 bases not matched to a gene; V was cut back by 2 bases and J by 10 bases. This CDR3 region has 14 residues. The CDR3 region has the DNA TGTGCCAGCAGTTACGGGGGACTAGCGGGGGAGCAGTTCTTC. Amino acids: CASSYGGLAGEQFF.

The DNA of the CDR3 is TGTGCCAGCAGTTCGACAGGGGAGTTTCACTATGGCTACACCTTC. This translates into CASSSTGEFHYGYTF. This chain joins TRBV6-5 and TRBJ1-2, with 8 bases matching TRBD1. Germline CDR1 reads MNHEY; CDR2 reads SVGAGI. V lost 4 bases and J lost 3; bases outside the gene matches: 7. The CDR3 has 15 residues.

This sequence joins TRBV2 and TRBJ2-2; 8 bases are shared with TRBD2. The CDR3 loop spans 14 amino acids. The germline gives CDR1 SNHLY, CDR2 FYNNEI. Unmatched junction bases numbered 5, after V lost 7 bases and J lost 4 bases. The CDR3 region has the DNA TGTGCCAGCATTGGGACTAGGAGCACCGGGGAGCTGTTTTTT. This sequence encodes CASIGTRSTGELFF.

This clone was seen only once. The chain carries TRBV24-1 and TRBJ1-4, with 9 positions matching TRBD1. Germline-derived CDR1 and CDR2 are KGHDR and SFDVKD. After removal of 3 bases from V and 7 bases from J, the junction contained 5 bases not matched to a gene. The CDR3 sequence is 15 residues long. The CDR3 sequence is CATSDPGQGGEKLFF. In DNA, the CDR3 is TGTGCCACCAGTGATCCGGGACAGGGTGGTGAAAAACTGTTTTTT.

This sequence joins TRBV15 and TRBJ2-5; D is perhaps TRBD1 (6 bases). CDR3 length equals 15 residues. Trimming left V 0 bases short and J 4 bases short, with 12 bases between. From germline, CDR1 is LNHNV and CDR2 YYDKDF (reference sequence). The CDR3 bases are TGTGCCACCAGCAGAGATAAAACAGGGAGAGAGACCCAGTACTTC. This translates into CATSRDKTGRETQYF.

The rearrangement uses TRBV3-1 (or the pseudogene TRBV3-2) and TRBJ2-1; a weak D match, TRBD2 (5 bases). This CDR3 spans 15 amino acids. The germline V and J ends were trimmed by 0 bases and 8 bases, with 14 bases remaining between them. From germline, CDR1 is LGHDT and CDR2 YNNKEL (reference sequence). Here the CDR3 reads CASSQDAPLGDEQFF. The CDR3 coding sequence is TGTGCCAGCAGCCAAGATGCCCCACTAGGCGATGAGCAGTTCTTC.

Details on this clone: Other DNA sequences within the sample encode an identical CDR3. The rearrangement joins TRBV12-3 or TRBV12-4 to TRBJ2-5; no firm D call. The length of the CDR3 is 11 residues. V shed 2 bases and J shed 5 bases, with 3 bases lying between them. For the CDR3, the DNA is TGTGCCAGCAGTTTAAGGGAGACCCAGTACTTC. Protein product: CASSLRETQYF.

The V gene is TRBV30, the J gene TRBJ2-7; 8 bases agree with TRBD1. Unmatched junction bases numbered 6, after V lost 4 bases and J lost 4 bases. The CDR3 is 13 residues long. Germline assignment: CDR1 GTSNPN and CDR2 SVGIG (reference sequence). DNA for the CDR3: TGTGCCTGGATCCCAGGGGGCCCATACGAGCAGTACTTC. This translates into CAWIPGGPYEQYF.

This CDR3 reads CATSRGPNPRTDTQYF. The CDR3 region has the DNA TGTGCCACCAGTAGGGGGCCCAACCCTAGGACAGATACGCAGTATTTT. The chain recombines TRBV24-1 with TRBJ2-3; 7 bases agree with TRBD1. CDR3 length: 16 residues. The germline V gene encodes CDR1 KGHDR and CDR2 SFDVKD. V gave up 6 bases and J gave up 3 bases; unmatched junction bases: 11.

The chain couples TRBV5-1 to TRBJ1-3, with D possibly matching TRBD1 (5 bases). Germline V gives CDR1 SGHRS, CDR2 YFSETQ. The CDR3 has 14 amino acids. The V and J ends lost 4 bases and 3 bases respectively, with 11 bases between them. CDR3 sequence: CASSQTGHGNTIYF. The CDR3 DNA reads TGCGCCAGCAGCCAAACAGGTCATGGAAACACCATATATTTT.

The gene calls are TRBV24-1 and TRBJ2-1, with D perhaps matching TRBD1 (6 bases). The CDR3 totals 16 residues. V was pared by 5 bases and J by 0 bases, with 13 bases between. CDR1 KGHDR and CDR2 SFDVKD come from the germline V gene. The CDR3 spells CATSGARGSSYNEQFF. The CDR3 DNA is TGTGCCACCAGTGGGGCCAGGGGTAGCTCCTACAATGAGCAGTTCTTC.

The table lists this clone with a count of one. The chain has TRBV7-2 and TRBJ2-5, with unresolved D. V shed 5 bases and J shed 1 base, with 8 bases lying between them. Germline V gene lookup returns CDR1 SGHTA and CDR2 FQGNSA. This CDR3 is built from 13 residues. Here the CDR3 DNA reads TGTGCCAGCAGCCGACCCGTCCAAGAGACCCAGTACTTC. Its translation: CASSRPVQETQYF.

The CDR3 is CASKPPEGTQYF. The DNA for the CDR3 is TGTGCCAGCAAGCCGCCAGAGGGTACCCAGTACTTC. This sequence joins TRBV12-3 or TRBV12-4 and TRBJ2-5, with a weak D call TRBD2 (5 bases). Trimming took off 7 bases at V and 8 bases at J, with 14 bases between the two ends. This CDR3 contains 12 residues.

The chain has TRBV7-6 and TRBJ2-3; no reliable D call. Trimming removed 2 bases at V and 0 bases at J, with 9 bases between. Germline V lookup: CDR1 SGHVS, CDR2 FNYEAQ. CDR3 length: 15 residues. The CDR3 protein is CASSLSVGSTDTQYF. CDR3 DNA sequence: TGTGCCAGCAGCTTATCTGTCGGTAGCACAGATACGCAGTATTTT.